The entry below describes one T cell receptor beta chain. What it binds is unknown. This CDR3 comprises 15 residues. Trimming removed 3 bases from V and 1 base from J, with 12 bases in between. Germline CDR1 reads SNHLY; CDR2 reads FYNNEI. The sample comes from a study of shared clonotypes between healthy human individuals. Looking at the study overall: Participating donors consisted of two women and a few men aged 18 to 49.

Overall study results and limits: Relative to memory subsets, naive subsets generally showed larger estimated richness. Compared with clonotypes that all four donors shared, non-shared clonotypes had lower generation probabilities.

Sorted-subset replicate PCRs used 150 to 200 ng of genomic DNA. This amount corresponded to approximately 30,000 T cell genomes. TCRdb's table, derived via immunoSEQ multiplex PCR, lists solely in-frame clones and lacks some. Among some 1.5 million clones listed, 96% were seen once. This sequence originates from a man aged 25-45 years in good health. Sequencing input: naive CD4+ T cells sorted from blood. The subset here: CD45RA+ positively selected. The chain is built from TRBV2 and TRBJ2-5, with D perhaps TRBD1 or TRBD2 (7 bases each). The chain's CDR3 is CASSEQGGPQETQYF. DNA for the CDR3: TGTGCCAGCAGTGAGCAGGGGGGGCCCCAAGAGACCCAGTACTTC. The variable domain in full, completed from reference TRBV2 and TRBJ2-5, reads EPEVTQTPSHQVTQMGQEVILRCVPISNHLYFYWYRQILGQKVEFLVSFYNNEISEKSEIFDDQFSVERPDGSNFTLKIRSTKLEDSAMYFCASSEQGGPQETQYFGPGTRLLVL.